The 18 T cell receptor beta chains presented below share a single source sample, sequenced in a study of cytomegalovirus exposure and HLA in healthy donors. Data came from immunoSEQ multiplex PCR; TCRdb stores just in-frame clones and leaves some out. The sample lists 110,000 to 150,000 clones; over 90% were seen once. Sequencing input: PBMCs. The receptor set was obtained from a man between 18 and 29 years old in good health and CMV-seropositive.

V gene TRBV4-1 combines with J gene TRBJ1-1, with D possibly being TRBD1 (5 bases). Between the trimmed V and J ends, which lost 3 bases and 1 base, there was a span of 21 bases. The germline gives CDR1 MGHRA, CDR2 YSYEKL. The CDR3 totals 18 residues. CDR3 DNA sequence: TGCGCCAGCAGCCAGAGGCGGGGGACCCAGCCCTCGAACACTGAAGCTTTCTTT. It yields the protein CASSQRRGTQPSNTEAFF.

This chain's CDR3 is CASSSQGMGEAFF. The CDR3 DNA is TGCGCCAGCAGCTCTCAGGGGATGGGTGAAGCTTTCTTT. The V gene is TRBV5-1, the J gene TRBJ1-1; TRBD1 is a possible D gene (6 bases). CDR1 and CDR2 from the germline V gene are SGHRS and YFSETQ. Trimming left V 3 bases short and J 7 bases short, with 13 bases between. The CDR3 is 13 amino acids.

The chain is built from TRBV25-1 and TRBJ2-6, with D perhaps TRBD1 (6 bases). The germline V gene encodes CDR1 MGHDK and CDR2 SYGVNS. The CDR3 runs 15 residues. V dropped 6 bases and J dropped 2 bases, with 11 bases sitting between them. In DNA, the CDR3 is TGTGCCAGCAGCGCCTACAGGGCTGGGGCCAACGTCCTGACTTTC. Translating gives CASSAYRAGANVLTF.

This clone was counted a single time. The DNA for the CDR3 is TGTGCCAGCAGGGGATTCGGGACTTCCTCCTACGAGCAGTACTTC. It encodes CASRGFGTSSYEQYF. The chain links TRBV2 to TRBJ2-7; tentative D call: TRBD2 (6 bases). Germline values: CDR1 SNHLY, CDR2 FYNNEI. Trimming took off 6 bases at V and 0 bases at J, with 15 bases between the two ends. The CDR3 has 15 residues.

This chain uses TRBV7-9 with TRBJ2-7, with 13 bases matching TRBD2. CDR1 is SEHNR, CDR2 FQNEAQ, per germline (reference sequence). The J segment lost 3 bases and the V segment lost 5 bases, leaving 10 bases of the junction unmatched. This CDR3 region has 17 residues. The CDR3 sequence is CASSRGLAGVKGYEQYF. The CDR3 coding sequence is TGTGCCAGCAGCCGCGGACTAGCGGGAGTAAAGGGCTACGAGCAGTACTTC.

V is TRBV11-2 and J is TRBJ1-2; tentatively, D is TRBD1 (5 bases). V dropped 1 base and J dropped 3 bases, with 12 bases sitting between them. CDR1 and CDR2 (germline): SGHAT, FQNNGV. The length of the CDR3 is 15 residues. The CDR3 loop reads CASSLVIGDYYGYTF. The CDR3 coding sequence is TGTGCCAGCAGCTTAGTTATAGGGGACTACTATGGCTACACCTTC.

The rearrangement links TRBV30 to TRBJ2-1; 8 bases fit TRBD2. J was trimmed by 9 bases and V by 5 bases; bases with no gene match: 15. This CDR3 contains 15 residues. Germline V CDR1 and CDR2: GTSNPN, SVGIG (reference sequence). CDR3 amino acids: CAWETPQREFSEQFF. The CDR3 DNA is TGTGCCTGGGAGACCCCCCAGCGGGAGTTTAGTGAGCAGTTCTTC.

The CDR3 loop is CASSLPLGTGGNEQFF. CDR3 sequence (DNA): TGTGCCAGCAGCTTACCTTTGGGGACAGGCGGCAATGAGCAGTTCTTC. The chain has TRBV7-2 and TRBJ2-1, with 8 positions matching TRBD1. CDR1 SGHTA and CDR2 FQGNSA come from the germline V gene. V gave up 2 bases and J gave up 6 bases; unmatched junction bases: 9. This CDR3 is built from 16 residues. Based on the CDR3 plus reference TRBV7-2 and TRBJ2-1, the full variable domain is GAGVSQSPSNKVTEKGKDVELRCDPISGHTALYWYRQSLGQGLEFLIYFQGNSAPDKSGLPSDRFSAERTGGSVSTLTIQRTQQEDSAVYLCASSLPLGTGGNEQFFGPGTRLTVL.

The V call is TRBV5-6, the J call TRBJ1-2; unclear D gene. Trimming removed 0 bases from V and 8 bases from J, with 8 bases in between. Per the germline V gene, CDR1 is SGHDT and CDR2 is YYEEEE. This CDR3 comprises 12 residues. The CDR3 DNA follows: TGTGCCAGCAGCTTGGTTGGCGGCGGCTACACCTTC. Residues: CASSLVGGGYTF.

The table lists this clone with a count of one. The chain has TRBV6-6 and TRBJ2-7; D perhaps matches TRBD1 (7 bases). V was cut by 5 bases and J by 5 bases, with 16 bases left in between. The CDR3 contains 14 residues. CDR1 MNHNY and CDR2 SVGAGI come from the germline V gene (reference sequence). In nucleotides, the CDR3 is TGTGCCAGCAGTCAGACAGGGCCGGGAGACGAGCAGTACTTC. Translated, it gives CASSQTGPGDEQYF.

The chain employs TRBV6-6 and TRBJ2-5; 13 bases align to TRBD2. Trimming at V came to 5 bases and at J to 5 bases, leaving 5 bases not matched to a gene. This CDR3 has 15 amino acids. CDR1 and CDR2 (germline): MNHNY, SVGAGI (reference sequence). Here the CDR3 reads CASSGLAGDGETQYF. The CDR3 bases are TGTGCCAGCAGTGGACTAGCGGGAGACGGTGAGACCCAGTACTTC.

The chain links TRBV11-2 to TRBJ2-7; tentative D call: TRBD1 (6 bases). The CDR3 is made up of 15 amino acids. Germline V CDR1 and CDR2: SGHAT, FQNNGV. Trimming took 1 base from V and 2 from J, leaving 12 bases between them. The CDR3 loop is CASSLAHRAPYEQYF. As DNA, the CDR3 is TGTGCCAGCAGCTTAGCGCACAGGGCGCCCTACGAGCAGTACTTC. The variable domain in full, completed from reference TRBV11-2 and TRBJ2-7, reads EAGVAQSPRYKIIEKRQSVAFWCNPISGHATLYWYQQILGQGPKLLIQFQNNGVVDDSQLPKDRFSAERLKGVDSTLKIQPAKLEDSAVYLCASSLAHRAPYEQYFGPGTRLTVT.

In DNA, the CDR3 is TGTGCCAGCAGTGAAAGGAGCAAGTACCAAGAGACCCAGTACTTC. It is translated as CASSERSKYQETQYF. The V gene is TRBV6-1, the J gene TRBJ2-5; D is unclear. The CDR3 consists of 15 residues. Germline CDR1 is MNHNS and CDR2 is SASEGT. The V end lost 2 bases, the J end lost 0 bases, and 10 bases lay between the germline ends.

The chain recombines TRBV5-1 with TRBJ1-4, with D tentatively TRBD1 (5 bases). The V end lost 4 bases, the J end lost 7 bases, and 17 bases lay between the germline ends. The CDR3 extends over 15 amino acids. Per germline, CDR1 SGHRS and CDR2 YFSETQ. The CDR3 loop is CASSPGPGGGEKLFF. The DNA of the CDR3 is TGCGCCAGCAGCCCCGGCCCCGGGGGGGGTGAAAAACTGTTTTTT.

V and J are TRBV18 and TRBJ2-1; 10 positions match TRBD2. V lost 3 bases, J lost 8 bases, and 7 bases stayed unmatched. This CDR3 has 15 residues. Germline CDR1 and CDR2: KGHSH and LQKENI. DNA for the CDR3: TGTGCCAGCTCACCTCGAGCGGGAGGGAAGGATGAGCAGTTCTTC. It codes for CASSPRAGGKDEQFF.

The chain carries TRBV6-1 and TRBJ1-5, with 7 bases aligning to TRBD1. Losses at the gene ends were 2 bases for V and 4 bases for J; bases not matched to a gene: 5. Germline values: CDR1 MNHNS, CDR2 SASEGT. The CDR3 runs 15 residues. The CDR3 spells CASSETATGNQPQHF. The CDR3 coding sequence is TGTGCCAGCAGTGAAACGGCGACAGGGAATCAGCCCCAGCATTTT.

CDR3 coding DNA: TGTGCCAGCAGTCTTTTAGGACAGGGAATGAAGACCCAGTACTTC. Its protein is CASSLLGQGMKTQYF. The rearrangement joins TRBV27 to TRBJ2-5; TRBD1 matches 8 bases. Germline values: CDR1 MNHEY, CDR2 SMNVEV (reference sequence). This CDR3 has 15 residues. Trimming at V came to 5 bases and at J to 6 bases, leaving 11 bases not matched to a gene.

V gene TRBV6-5 combines with J gene TRBJ1-3, with D unresolved. Germline values: CDR1 MNHEY, CDR2 SVGAGI. The CDR3 covers 14 residues. V lost 6 bases to trimming and J lost 0 bases, with 9 bases between them. CDR3 sequence (DNA): TGTGCCAGCAGAAAACGGGGCTCTGGAAACACCATATATTTT. Its translation is CASRKRGSGNTIYF.